The 14 T cell receptor beta chains reported below all come from one sample, sequenced in a study of cytomegalovirus exposure and HLA in healthy donors. The PCR was carried out with 60 Vbeta primers and 13 Jbeta primers. Measured with immunoSEQ multiplex PCR; TCRdb has only the in-frame clones, and not every one. The sample lists some 110,000 clones, about two thirds occurring once. Specimen: PBMCs. Receptor source: a man aged 25-45 years in good health and CMV-seropositive.

This clone occurred a few times. The chain joins TRBV27 to TRBJ1-4, with D tentatively TRBD1 (6 bases). Trimming shortened V by 0 bases and J by 8 bases, and 10 bases separated the two germline ends. CDR3 size: 14 residues. Per the germline V gene, CDR1 is MNHEY and CDR2 is SMNVEV (reference sequence). The CDR3 loop reads CASSLSQGYEKLFF. The CDR3 region has the DNA TGTGCCAGCAGTTTATCACAGGGATACGAAAAACTGTTTTTT. Full variable domain (outside the CDR3, taken from reference TRBV27 and TRBJ1-4): EAQVTQNPRYLITVTGKKLTVTCSQNMNHEYMSWYRQDPGLGLRQIYYSMNVEVTDKGDVPEGYKVSRKEKRNFPLILESPSPNQTSLYFCASSLSQGYEKLFFGSGTQLSVL.

The count of this clone is one. The rearrangement joins TRBV7-9 to TRBJ1-2, with a possible D match to TRBD1 (5 bases). Germline V gene data show CDR1 as SEHNR and CDR2 as FQNEAQ (reference sequence). This CDR3 has 13 residues. V lost 3 bases, J lost 4 bases, and 9 bases lay in between. CDR3: CASSLDMSYGYTF. CDR3 DNA: TGTGCCAGCAGCTTGGACATGAGCTATGGCTACACCTTC.

V usage is TRBV11-2 and J usage is TRBJ2-1; possibly TRBD2 for D (6 bases). The CDR3 contains 13 residues. V gave up 1 base and J gave up 8 bases, with 9 bases separating them. CDR1 and CDR2 (germline): SGHAT, FQNNGV. The CDR3 spells CASSLGLVHEQFF. The CDR3, as DNA: TGTGCCAGCAGCTTAGGACTAGTCCATGAGCAGTTCTTC.

The table lists this clone with a few counts. The chain is built from TRBV5-1 and TRBJ1-1; TRBD1 might be the D (6 bases). Germline V CDR1 and CDR2: SGHRS, YFSETQ. This CDR3 is built from 14 residues. V was shortened by 0 bases and J by 6 bases, with 12 bases between the two germline ends. The CDR3 region has the DNA TGCGCCAGCAGCTTGGCCACACAGGGACCTGAAGCTTTCTTT. This encodes CASSLATQGPEAFF. Supplemented by reference TRBV5-1 and TRBJ1-1, the full variable domain reads KAGVTQTPRYLIKTRGQQVTLSCSPISGHRSVSWYQQTPGQGLQFLFEYFSETQRNKGNFPGRFSGRQFSNSRSEMNVSTLELGDSALYLCASSLATQGPEAFFGQGTRLTVV.

V is TRBV4-3 and J is TRBJ2-7, with TRBD1 matching over 8 bases. The CDR3 totals 14 residues. Trimming took 2 bases from V and 3 from J; bases not matched to a gene: 3. The germline V gene encodes CDR1 LGHNA and CDR2 YSLEER. The CDR3 sequence: CASSQHGQGYEQYV. Here the CDR3 DNA reads TGCGCCAGCAGCCAACATGGACAGGGCTACGAGCAGTACGTC.

This clone was counted between two and nine times. The chain recombines TRBV7-9 with TRBJ2-1; a weak D match, TRBD1 (5 bases). Trimming removed 5 bases at V and 0 bases at J, with 14 bases between. CDR3 length equals 16 residues. The germline V gene encodes CDR1 SEHNR and CDR2 FQNEAQ (reference sequence). CDR3 region: CASSPGQGSSYNEQFF. CDR3 coding DNA: TGTGCCAGCAGCCCCGGGCAGGGAAGCTCCTACAATGAGCAGTTCTTC.

The V gene is TRBV21-1, the J gene TRBJ1-3; the listed D gene, TRBD1, was not tested against the DNA. TRBV21-1 is labeled a pseudogene. The CDR3 length is 17 residues. The CDR3 sequence is CASSKSGQGVAGNTIYF. Written as DNA, the CDR3 is TGTGCCAGCAGCAAAAGCGGACAGGGGGTTGCTGGAAACACCATATATTTT.

The chain is built from TRBV19 and TRBJ2-3, with 8 bases fitting TRBD2. The CDR3 contains 14 residues. Germline V gene data show CDR1 as LNHDA and CDR2 as SQIVND (reference sequence). V trimming: 6 bases; J trimming: 1 base; junction bases outside the gene matches: 3. Here the CDR3 reads CASRLRGGTDTQYF. CDR3 nucleotides: TGTGCCAGTAGACTGCGGGGGGGCACAGATACGCAGTATTTT.

This rearrangement joins TRBV12-5 to TRBJ2-5; tentatively, D is TRBD2 (5 bases). V lost 3 bases to trimming and J lost 4 bases, with 21 bases between them. Germline V gene sequence: CDR1 LGHNT, CDR2 FRNRAP. CDR3 size: 17 residues. The CDR3 DNA reads as TGTGCTAGTGGTTTAAGAGGACGGGAACCTGAGTCAGAGACCCAGTACTTC. Translated, it gives CASGLRGREPESETQYF.

The rearrangement links TRBV11-3 to TRBJ2-1; weak D call: TRBD1 (5 bases). CDR1 SGHNT and CDR2 YENEEA come from the germline V gene. V was shortened by 0 bases and J by 11 bases, with 8 bases between the two germline ends. The CDR3 totals 12 residues. The CDR3: CASSLERGQQFF. CDR3 in DNA: TGTGCCAGCAGCTTAGAAAGGGGCCAGCAGTTCTTC.

This clone came up a few times. The chain is built from TRBV6-5 and TRBJ1-3; D uncertain. Germline V CDR1 and CDR2: MNHEY, SVGAGI. Trimming left V 7 bases short and J 0 bases short, with 13 bases between. CDR3 length: 15 residues. The CDR3 region is CASKKWPHSGNTIYF. The CDR3, as DNA: TGTGCCAGCAAGAAATGGCCCCACTCTGGAAACACCATATATTTT.

The chain carries TRBV4-1 and TRBJ2-1; 9 bases fit TRBD2. The CDR3 is 17 residues long. Per germline, CDR1 MGHRA and CDR2 YSYEKL. V shed 2 bases and J 0 bases; nucleotides not matched to a gene: 5. This chain's CDR3 is CASSQHIAGDSYNEQFF. The CDR3 DNA is TGCGCCAGCAGCCAACACATAGCGGGGGACTCCTACAATGAGCAGTTCTTC.

This chain links TRBV7-2 with TRBJ1-4; D may be TRBD1 (5 bases). V lost 4 bases, J lost 0 bases, and 12 bases lay in between. CDR3 size: 16 residues. Per germline, CDR1 SGHTA and CDR2 FQGNSA. The DNA of the CDR3 is TGTGCCAGCAGCTACTCGGGGGGTGCAACTAATGAAAAACTGTTTTTT. Translated, it gives CASSYSGGATNEKLFF.

A few counts support this clone. The CDR3: CASSFPGEAFF. CDR3 nucleotides: TGCGCCAGCAGCTTTCCGGGTGAAGCTTTCTTT. The rearrangement joins TRBV5-1 to TRBJ1-1; D not resolved. Germline CDR1 SGHRS, CDR2 YFSETQ. Between the trimmed V and J ends, which lost 2 bases and 7 bases, there was a span of 6 bases. The CDR3 is 11 residues long.